Reported below is one T cell receptor (beta chain). Its matching antigen is unknown. This sample is drawn from a study of OX40 agonist ivuxolimab in advanced cancers. Looking at the study overall: Participants averaged about 60 years of age (range roughly 23 to 85) and were roughly 80% male.

Findings and limits, study-wide: Expanded clones tended on average to be more numerous among CD8+ T cells than CD4+. CD4+ and CD8+ blood T cells expanded clonally by week 6 at 0.1 to 3.0 mg/kg.

The table came from immunoSEQ multiplex PCR; TCRdb's copy has only in-frame clones and leaves some out. The table has about 59,000 clones, roughly nine tenths seen once; the top ten hold about 0.73%. V was pared by 2 bases and J by 7 bases, with 18 bases between. Germline-derived CDR1 and CDR2 are KGHSH and LQKENI. CDR3 length: 16 amino acids. Sequences were derived from CD4+ or CD8+ T cells sorted from blood, sampled in a trial of the OX40 agonist ivuxolimab. The chain joins TRBV18 to TRBJ2-1, with D hard to call. The sequence was collected from an adult with an advanced solid tumor such as melanoma, head and neck, liver or kidney cancer. The CDR3: CASSPRVGTGFNEQFF. The CDR3 nucleotides read TGTGCCAGCTCACCAAGGGTTGGAACTGGGTTTAATGAGCAGTTCTTC.